The clone carrying this TCR beta chain was found many times. The antigen is not known. These data come from a study of metastatic and nonmetastatic thyroid tumors. At the level of the study: Malignant thyroid and benign thyroid patients provided blood and tumor or nodule tissue whose repertoires were compared.

Study results and limitations: Significantly greater TCR beta diversity was reportedly found in malignant thyroid tumors than in benign nodules (in blood and tumor).

No patient had received any treatment before thyroid surgery. Study processing details: The study built a papillary thyroid cancer distant-metastasis classifier from CDR3 differences across clinicopathological groups. TCRdb re-clonotyped the PCR reads through MiXCR. TCRdb's processing, not the authors' own work, is the source of the V and J calls. The sample lists roughly 59,000 clones, roughly 16% occurring once. Input material: blood. This clonotype originated in a male donor with papillary thyroid cancer or a benign thyroid nodule (not recorded which). Some clones in this sample may be carry-over from other donors' samples.

The CDR3: CASSIGVGLWSNQPQHF. The DNA for the CDR3 is TGTGCCAGCAGTATAGGGGTTGGGTTATGGAGCAATCAGCCCCAGCATTTT. The rearrangement joins TRBV28 to TRBJ1-5, with D possibly matching TRBD1 (5 bases). Trimming took off 5 bases at V and 1 base at J, with 18 bases between the two ends. Germline V gene data show CDR1 as MDHEN and CDR2 as SYDVKM. The CDR3 totals 17 residues.